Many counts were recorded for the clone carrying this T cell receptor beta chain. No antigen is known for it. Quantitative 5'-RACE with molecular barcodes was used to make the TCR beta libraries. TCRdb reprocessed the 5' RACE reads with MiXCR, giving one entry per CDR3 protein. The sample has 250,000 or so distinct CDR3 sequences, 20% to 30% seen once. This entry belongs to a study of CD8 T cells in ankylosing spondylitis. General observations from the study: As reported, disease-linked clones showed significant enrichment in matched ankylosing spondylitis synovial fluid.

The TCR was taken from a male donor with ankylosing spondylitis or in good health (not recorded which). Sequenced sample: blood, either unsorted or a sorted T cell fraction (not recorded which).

CDR3 amino acids: CSVVPSSGIQETQYF. The DNA for the CDR3 is TGCAGCGTTGTTCCGTCTAGCGGGATACAAGAGACCCAGTACTTC. The V call is TRBV29-1, the J call TRBJ2-5; TRBD2 matches at 9 bases. Germline V lookup: CDR1 SQVTM, CDR2 ANQGSEA. The CDR3 is made up of 15 amino acids. Losses at the gene ends were 4 bases for V and 2 bases for J; bases not matched to a gene: 8.